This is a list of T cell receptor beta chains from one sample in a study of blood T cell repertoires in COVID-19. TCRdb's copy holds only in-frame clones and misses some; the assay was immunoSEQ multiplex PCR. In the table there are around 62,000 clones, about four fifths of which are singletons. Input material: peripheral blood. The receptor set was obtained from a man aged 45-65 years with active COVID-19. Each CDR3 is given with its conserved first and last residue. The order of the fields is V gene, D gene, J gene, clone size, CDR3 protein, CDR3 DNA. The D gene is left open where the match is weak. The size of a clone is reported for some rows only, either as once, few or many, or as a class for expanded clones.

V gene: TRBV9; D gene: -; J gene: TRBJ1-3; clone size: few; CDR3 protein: CASSPAWGGSGNTIYF; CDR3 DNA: TGTGCCAGCAGCCCGGCGTGGGGAGGGTCTGGAAACACCATATATTTT
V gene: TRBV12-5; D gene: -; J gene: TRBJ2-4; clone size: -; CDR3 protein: CASGSPGNLAKNIQYF; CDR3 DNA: TGTGCTAGTGGTTCTCCAGGGAATCTAGCCAAAAACATTCAGTACTTC
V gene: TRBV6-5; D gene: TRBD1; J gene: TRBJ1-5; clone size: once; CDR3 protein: CASTRGSNQPQHF; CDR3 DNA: TGTGCCAGCACCAGGGGGTCGAATCAGCCCCAGCATTTT
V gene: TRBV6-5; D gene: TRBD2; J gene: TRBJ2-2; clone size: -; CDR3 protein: CASSPVAGVTGELFF; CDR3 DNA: TGTGCCAGCTCCCCGGTCGCGGGAGTGACCGGGGAGCTGTTTTTT
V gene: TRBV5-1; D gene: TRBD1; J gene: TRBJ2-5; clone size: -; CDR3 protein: CASSVETGWETQYF; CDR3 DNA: TGCGCCAGCAGCGTCGAGACAGGGTGGGAGACCCAGTACTTC
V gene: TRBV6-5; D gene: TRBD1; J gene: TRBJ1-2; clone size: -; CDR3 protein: CASRTDRGDGYTF; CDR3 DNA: TGTGCCAGCAGAACGGACAGGGGAGATGGCTACACCTTC
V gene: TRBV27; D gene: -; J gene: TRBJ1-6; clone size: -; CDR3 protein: CASSYRVGEGTRNSPLHF; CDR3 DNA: TGTGCCAGCAGTTACCGAGTCGGGGAGGGCACCCGGAATTCACCCCTCCACTTT
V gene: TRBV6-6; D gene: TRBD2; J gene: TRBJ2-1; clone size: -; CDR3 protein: CASSPGGVAGALGEQFF; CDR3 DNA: TGTGCCAGCAGTCCTGGGGGGGTAGCGGGAGCATTAGGGGAGCAGTTCTTC
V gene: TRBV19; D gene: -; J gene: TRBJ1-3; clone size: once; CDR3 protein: CASSIWQGSGNTIYF; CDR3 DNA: TGTGCCAGTAGTATCTGGCAGGGGTCCGGAAACACCATATATTTT
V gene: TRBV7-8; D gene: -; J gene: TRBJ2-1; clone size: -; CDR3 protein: CASSLVGERYNEQFF; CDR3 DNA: TGTGCCAGCAGCTTAGTTGGGGAGCGCTACAATGAGCAGTTCTTC
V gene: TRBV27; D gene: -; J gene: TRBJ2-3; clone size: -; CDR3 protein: CASSPRRSSSTDTQYF; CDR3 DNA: TGTGCCAGCAGCCCCCGGAGGAGCTCGAGCACAGATACGCAGTATTTT
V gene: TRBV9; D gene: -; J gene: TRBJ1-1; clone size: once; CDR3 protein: CASSVDGRVVDTEAFF; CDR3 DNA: TGTGCCAGCAGCGTAGATGGCAGGGTAGTTGACACTGAAGCTTTCTTT
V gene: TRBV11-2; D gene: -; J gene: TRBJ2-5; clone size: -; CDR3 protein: CASSLGAVETQYF; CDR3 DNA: TGTGCCAGCAGCTTGGGGGCGGTCGAGACCCAGTACTTC
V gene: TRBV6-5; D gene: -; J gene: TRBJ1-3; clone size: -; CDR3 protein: CASSVSSGNTIYF; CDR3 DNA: TGTGCCAGCAGCGTTAGCTCTGGAAACACCATATATTTT
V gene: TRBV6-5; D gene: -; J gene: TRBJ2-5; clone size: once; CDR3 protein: CASSYSGEETQYF; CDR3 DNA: TGTGCCAGCAGTTATTCCGGGGAAGAGACCCAGTACTTC
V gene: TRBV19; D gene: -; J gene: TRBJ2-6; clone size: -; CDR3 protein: CASSRQAYGANVLTF; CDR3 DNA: TGTGCCAGTAGCCGACAGGCATATGGGGCCAACGTCCTGACTTTC
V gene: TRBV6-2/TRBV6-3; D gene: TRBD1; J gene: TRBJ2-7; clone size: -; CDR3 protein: CASSYGTGGYEQYF; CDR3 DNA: TGTGCCAGCAGTTACGGGACAGGGGGCTACGAGCAGTACTTC
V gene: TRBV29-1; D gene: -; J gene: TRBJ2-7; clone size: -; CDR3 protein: CSVETYSTGRENEQYF; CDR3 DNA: TGCAGCGTTGAAACCTACTCAACAGGGAGAGAAAACGAGCAGTACTTC
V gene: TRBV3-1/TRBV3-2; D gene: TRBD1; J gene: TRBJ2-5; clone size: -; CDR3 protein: CASRLGTGGRETQYF; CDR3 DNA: TGTGCCAGCAGGCTCGGGACAGGGGGCCGAGAGACCCAGTACTTC
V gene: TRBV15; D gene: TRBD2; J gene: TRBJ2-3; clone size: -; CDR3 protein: CATSARLAGGRDTQYF; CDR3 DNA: TGTGCCACCAGCGCTAGGCTAGCGGGGGGCAGGGATACGCAGTATTTT
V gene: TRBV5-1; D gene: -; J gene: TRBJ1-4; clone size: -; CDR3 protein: CASRAGSGEKLFF; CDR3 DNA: TGCGCCAGCAGAGCGGGGTCCGGGGAAAAACTGTTTTTT
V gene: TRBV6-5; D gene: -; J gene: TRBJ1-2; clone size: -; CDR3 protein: CASRPRQASGYTF; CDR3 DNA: TGTGCCAGCAGACCCCGACAGGCCTCCGGCTACACCTTC
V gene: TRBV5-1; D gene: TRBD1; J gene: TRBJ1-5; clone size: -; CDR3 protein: CASSLGRGSNQPQHF; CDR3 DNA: TGCGCCAGCAGCTTGGGCAGGGGGAGCAATCAGCCCCAGCATTTT
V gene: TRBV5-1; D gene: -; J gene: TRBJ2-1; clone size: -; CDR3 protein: CASSLDGRAYNEQFF; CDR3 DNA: TGCGCCAGCAGCTTGGATGGGCGCGCCTACAATGAGCAGTTCTTC
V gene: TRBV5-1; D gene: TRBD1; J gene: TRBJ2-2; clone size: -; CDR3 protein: CASSSDRVKAGELFF; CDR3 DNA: TGCGCCAGCAGCTCGGACAGGGTAAAGGCCGGGGAGCTGTTTTTT
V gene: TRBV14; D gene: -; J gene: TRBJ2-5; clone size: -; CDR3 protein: CASSQDYETQYF; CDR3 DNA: TGTGCCAGCAGCCAAGATTATGAGACCCAGTACTTC
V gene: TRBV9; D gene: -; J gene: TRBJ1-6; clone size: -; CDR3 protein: CASSVSGSAYNSPLHF; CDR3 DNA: TGTGCCAGCAGCGTGAGCGGCAGTGCATATAATTCACCCCTCCACTTT
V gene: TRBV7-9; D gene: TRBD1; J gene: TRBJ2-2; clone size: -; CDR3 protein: CASSWTGAGELFF; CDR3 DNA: TGTGCCAGCAGCTGGACAGGGGCCGGGGAGCTGTTTTTT